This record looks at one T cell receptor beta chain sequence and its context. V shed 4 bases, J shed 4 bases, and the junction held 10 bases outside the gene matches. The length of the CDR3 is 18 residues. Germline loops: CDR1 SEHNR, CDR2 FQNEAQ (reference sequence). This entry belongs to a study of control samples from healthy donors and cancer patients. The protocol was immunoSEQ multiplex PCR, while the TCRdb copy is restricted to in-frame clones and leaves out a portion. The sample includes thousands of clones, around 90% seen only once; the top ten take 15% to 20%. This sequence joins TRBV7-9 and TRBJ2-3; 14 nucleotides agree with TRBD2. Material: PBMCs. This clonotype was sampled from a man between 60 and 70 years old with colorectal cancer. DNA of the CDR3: TGTGCCAGCAGCTCAACGACTAGCGGGGGGGCCGGGCCAGATACGCAGTATTTT. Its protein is CASSSTTSGGAGPDTQYF.